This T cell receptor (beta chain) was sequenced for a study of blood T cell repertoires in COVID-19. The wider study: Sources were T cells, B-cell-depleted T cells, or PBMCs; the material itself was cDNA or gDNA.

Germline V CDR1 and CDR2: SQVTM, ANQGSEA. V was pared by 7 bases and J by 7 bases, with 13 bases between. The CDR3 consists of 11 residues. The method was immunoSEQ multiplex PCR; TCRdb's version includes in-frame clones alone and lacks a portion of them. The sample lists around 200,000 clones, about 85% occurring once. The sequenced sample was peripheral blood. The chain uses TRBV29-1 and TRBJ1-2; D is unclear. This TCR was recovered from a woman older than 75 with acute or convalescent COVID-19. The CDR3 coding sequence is TGCAGCGCTGGACCCGAGGGTGGCTACACCTTC. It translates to CSAGPEGGYTF.